The entry that follows covers one T cell receptor (beta chain) sequence. Nashville, Tennessee was home to all donors, each a Caucasian adult. The data are from a study of shared clonotypes between healthy human individuals. Some clones are missing from TCRdb's copy, which holds only in-frame ones; the method was immunoSEQ multiplex PCR. The repertoire holds fewer than 1.6 million clones, with approximately 98.5% as singletons. Germline values: CDR1 SEHNR, CDR2 FQNEAQ (reference sequence). The CDR3 is 16 residues long. The V end lost 0 bases, the J end lost 3 bases, and 15 bases lay between the germline ends.

This chain joins TRBV7-9 and TRBJ2-7, with D maybe TRBD1 (5 bases). The specimen sequenced was naive CD4+ T cells sorted from blood. Subset meaning: CD45RA+ positively selected. The TCR originated in a man aged 30 to 45 in good health. Here the CDR3 reads CASSLAHARQSYEQYF. CDR3 sequence (DNA): TGTGCCAGCAGCTTAGCGCACGCGAGACAGAGCTACGAGCAGTACTTC. Complete variable domain (other parts from reference TRBV7-9 and TRBJ2-7): DTGVSQNPRHKITKRGQNVTFRCDPISEHNRLYWYRQTLGQGPEFLTYFQNEAQLEKSRLLSDRFSAERPKGSFSTLEIQRTEQGDSAMYLCASSLAHARQSYEQYFGPGTRLTVT.